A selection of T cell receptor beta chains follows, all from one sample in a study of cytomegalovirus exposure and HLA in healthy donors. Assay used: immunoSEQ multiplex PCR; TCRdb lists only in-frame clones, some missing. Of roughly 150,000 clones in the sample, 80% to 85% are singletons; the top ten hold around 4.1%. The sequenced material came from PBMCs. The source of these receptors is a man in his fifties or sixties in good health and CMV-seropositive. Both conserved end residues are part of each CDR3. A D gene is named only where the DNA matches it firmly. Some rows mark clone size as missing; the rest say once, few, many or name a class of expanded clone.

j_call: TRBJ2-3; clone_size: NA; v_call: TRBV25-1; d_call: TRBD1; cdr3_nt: TGTGCCAGCAGTGCCGGACAGGGTTTCACAGATACGCAGTATTTT; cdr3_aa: CASSAGQGFTDTQYF
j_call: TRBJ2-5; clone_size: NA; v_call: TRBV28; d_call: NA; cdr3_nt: TGTGCCAGCAGACCACAGCGGACCTATCGCTGGGAGACCCAGTACTTC; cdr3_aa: CASRPQRTYRWETQYF
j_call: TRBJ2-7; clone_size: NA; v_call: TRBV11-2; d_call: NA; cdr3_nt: TGTGCCAGCAGCTCGCCCGGGACTGAGACCTACGAGCAGTACTTC; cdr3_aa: CASSSPGTETYEQYF
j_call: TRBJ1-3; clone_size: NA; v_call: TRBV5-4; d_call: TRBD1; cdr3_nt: TGTGCCAGCAGCTCCCCGGGACAGCGCTCTGGAAACACCATATATTTT; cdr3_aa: CASSSPGQRSGNTIYF
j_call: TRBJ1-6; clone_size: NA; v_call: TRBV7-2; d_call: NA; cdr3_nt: TGTGCCAGCAGCTTAGCGCGCTATGCGGGTTCACCCCTCCACTTT; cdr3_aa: CASSLARYAGSPLHF
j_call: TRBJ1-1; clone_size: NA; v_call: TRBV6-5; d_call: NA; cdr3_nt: TGTGCCAGCAGTTACTCAGGAGGGAACACTGAAGCTTTCTTT; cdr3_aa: CASSYSGGNTEAFF
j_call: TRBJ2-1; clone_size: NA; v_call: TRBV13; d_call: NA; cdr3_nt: TGTGCCAGCAGCCCCCTAAGCTCCTACAATGAGCAGTTCTTC; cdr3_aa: CASSPLSSYNEQFF
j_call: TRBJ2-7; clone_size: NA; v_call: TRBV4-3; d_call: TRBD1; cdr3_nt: TGCGCCAGCAGCCAAAGTAAGTGGGACAGGGGGCTGTACGAGCAGTACTTC; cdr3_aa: CASSQSKWDRGLYEQYF
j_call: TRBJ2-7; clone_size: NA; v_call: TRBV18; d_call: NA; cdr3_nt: TGTGCCAGCTCACCACCCGGGACACTTACCTACGAGCAGTACTTC; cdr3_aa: CASSPPGTLTYEQYF
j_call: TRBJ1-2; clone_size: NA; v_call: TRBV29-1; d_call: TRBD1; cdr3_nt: TGCAGCGTTGGACAGGGGAATGGCTACACCTTC; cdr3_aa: CSVGQGNGYTF
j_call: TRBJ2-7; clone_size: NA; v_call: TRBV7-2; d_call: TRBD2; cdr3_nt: TGTGCCAGCAAACTAGCGGGGGGTTTGGACGAGCAGTACTTC; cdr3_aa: CASKLAGGLDEQYF
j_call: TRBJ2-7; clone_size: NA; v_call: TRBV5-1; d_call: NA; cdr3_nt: TGCGCCAGCAGCTACCATCTAGGGGTTTCCTGCGAGCAGTACTTC; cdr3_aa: CASSYHLGVSCEQYF
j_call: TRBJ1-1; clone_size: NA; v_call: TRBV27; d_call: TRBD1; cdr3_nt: TGTGCCAGCAGTTTGGACAGGGTTGGGGGCACTGAAGCTTTCTTT; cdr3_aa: CASSLDRVGGTEAFF
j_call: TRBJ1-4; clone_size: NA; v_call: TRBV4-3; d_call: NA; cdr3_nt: TGCGCCAGCAGCCAATGGGCGGGGGAAAAACTGTTTTTT; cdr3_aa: CASSQWAGEKLFF
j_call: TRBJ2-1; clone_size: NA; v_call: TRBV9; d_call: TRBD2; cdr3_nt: TGTGCCAGCAGCGGGAGAGCGGGACTAGCGGGACAATGGGAGCAGTTCTTC; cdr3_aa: CASSGRAGLAGQWEQFF
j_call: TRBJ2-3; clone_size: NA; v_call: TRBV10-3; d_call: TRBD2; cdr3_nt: TGTGCCATCAGTGCAGCGGGAGGGCCAGATACGCAGTATTTT; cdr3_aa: CAISAAGGPDTQYF
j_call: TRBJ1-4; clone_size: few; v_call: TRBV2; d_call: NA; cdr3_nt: TGTGCCAGCAGTCCGCAGGGGTCGTTAAATGAAAAACTGTTTTTT; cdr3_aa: CASSPQGSLNEKLFF
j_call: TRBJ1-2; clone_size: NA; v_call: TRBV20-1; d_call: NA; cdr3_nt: TGCAGTGCCTACCGAGACACCCCCTACACCTTC; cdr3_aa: CSAYRDTPYTF
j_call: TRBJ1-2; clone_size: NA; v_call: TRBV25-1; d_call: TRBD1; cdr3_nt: TGTGCCAGCAGTCCGGGCGACAGGGTAGGAAACGGCTACACCTTC; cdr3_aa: CASSPGDRVGNGYTF
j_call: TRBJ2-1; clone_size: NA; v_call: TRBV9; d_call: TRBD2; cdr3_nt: TGTGCCAGCAGCGTTATAGCGGGAGGGATTCTTGAGCAGTTCTTC; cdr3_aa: CASSVIAGGILEQFF
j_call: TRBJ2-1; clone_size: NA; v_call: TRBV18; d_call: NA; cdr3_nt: TGTGCCAGCTCACCAGGGGGGGCCTATAAGCAGTTCTTC; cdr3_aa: CASSPGGAYKQFF
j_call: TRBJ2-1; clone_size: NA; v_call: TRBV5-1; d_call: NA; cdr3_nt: TGCGCCAGCAGCTTGGGTAGGAGTTACAATGAGCAGTTCTTC; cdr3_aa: CASSLGRSYNEQFF
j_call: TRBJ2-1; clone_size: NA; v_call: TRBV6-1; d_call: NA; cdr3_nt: TGTGCCAGCATCAATAGCGGCCGCTCCTACAATGAGCAGTTCTTC; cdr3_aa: CASINSGRSYNEQFF
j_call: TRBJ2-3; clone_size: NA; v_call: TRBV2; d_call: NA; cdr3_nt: TGTGCCAGCAGTTCCGCGACTAGCACAGATACGCAGTATTTT; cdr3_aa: CASSSATSTDTQYF
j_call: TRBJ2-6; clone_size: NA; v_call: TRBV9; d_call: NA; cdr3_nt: TGTGCCAGCAGCGTAGTTGGGGCCAACTCTGGGGCCAACGTCCTGACTTTC; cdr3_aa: CASSVVGANSGANVLTF
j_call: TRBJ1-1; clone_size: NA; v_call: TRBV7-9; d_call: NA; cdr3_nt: TGTGCCAGCAGCTTATTGGGGCACACTGAAGCTTTCTTT; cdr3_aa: CASSLLGHTEAFF
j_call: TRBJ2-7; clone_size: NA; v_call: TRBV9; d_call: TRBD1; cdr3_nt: TGTGCCAGCAGCGTAGACGGGACAGGGCAGTACGAGCAGTACTTC; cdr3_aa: CASSVDGTGQYEQYF
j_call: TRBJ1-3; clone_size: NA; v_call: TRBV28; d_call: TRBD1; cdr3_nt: TGTGCCAGCAGTTTAGGTCAGGGGGCAGGAAACACCATATATTTT; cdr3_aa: CASSLGQGAGNTIYF
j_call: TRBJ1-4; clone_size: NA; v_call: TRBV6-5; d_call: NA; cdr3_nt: TGTGCCAGCAGCCTGGCCGGGGATGAAAAACTGTTTTTT; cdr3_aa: CASSLAGDEKLFF
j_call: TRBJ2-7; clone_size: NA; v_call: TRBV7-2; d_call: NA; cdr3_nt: TGTGCCAGCAGCCAACAGGGGCTCGGGGGGGGCGAGCAGTACTTC; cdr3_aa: CASSQQGLGGGEQYF
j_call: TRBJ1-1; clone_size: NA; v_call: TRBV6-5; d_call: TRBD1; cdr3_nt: TGTGCCAGCACATCCCGACAGGGGGACACTGAAGCTTTCTTT; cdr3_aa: CASTSRQGDTEAFF
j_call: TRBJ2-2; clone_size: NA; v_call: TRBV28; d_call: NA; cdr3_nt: TGTGCCAGCTCGCGTCTTGGGCACACCGGGGAGCTGTTTTTT; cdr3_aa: CASSRLGHTGELFF
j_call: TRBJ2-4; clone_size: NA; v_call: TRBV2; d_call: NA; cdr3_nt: TGTGCCAGCAGTGAATCGCGGATAGCCAAAAACATTCAGTACTTC; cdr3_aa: CASSESRIAKNIQYF
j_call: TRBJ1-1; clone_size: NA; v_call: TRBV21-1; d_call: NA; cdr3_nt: TGTGCCGGAACAGGGGAAGTCGCTGAAGCTTTCTTT; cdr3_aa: CAGTGEVAEAFF